Below, 8 T cell receptor beta chains from the same sample are listed, as sequenced in a study of T cells in localized non-small cell lung cancer. Only in-frame clones appear in the TCRdb table, and some are missing; sequencing was by immunoSEQ multiplex PCR. This table holds around 21,000 clones, roughly four fifths found once. The specimen comprised peripheral blood, sampled before any cancer treatment. The receptors shown here come from a man aged 35 to 70 with stage I lung adenocarcinoma.

This rearrangement joins TRBV27 to TRBJ1-1; tentatively, D is TRBD1 (5 bases). This CDR3 has 12 residues. Germline CDR1 MNHEY, CDR2 SMNVEV (reference sequence). V lost 6 bases and J lost 5, with 10 bases in between. CDR3 coding DNA: TGTGCCAGCAGGGTACCAGGGACTGAAGCTTTCTTT. Its protein is CASRVPGTEAFF.

This clone was found a few times. The chain combines TRBV9 with TRBJ2-5, with D tentatively TRBD1 (5 bases). Deletions cut 0 bases from V and 2 bases from J, with 11 bases between. CDR3 length: 15 residues. The germline V gene encodes CDR1 SGDLS and CDR2 YYNGEE. The CDR3 reads CASSVALGQQETQYF. CDR3 in DNA: TGTGCCAGCAGCGTAGCTTTGGGGCAGCAAGAGACCCAGTACTTC.

The chain recombines TRBV5-1 with TRBJ2-1; a weak D match, TRBD1 (5 bases). The germline CDR1 and CDR2 sequences are SGHRS and YFSETQ. Trimming pared 5 bases from V and 7 bases from J, leaving 16 bases between. The CDR3 totals 14 residues. The CDR3 DNA sequence: TGCGCCAGCAGTCCGGCTAGGCAGGGTAATGAGCAGTTCTTC. Encoded protein: CASSPARQGNEQFF.

The chain combines TRBV7-9 with TRBJ1-1; 10 bases map to TRBD1. CDR1 is SEHNR and CDR2 is FQNEAQ in the germline V gene (reference sequence). The length of the CDR3 is 15 residues. V lost 2 bases and J lost 5; bases outside the gene matches: 5. The CDR3 sequence: CASSLIGTGETEAFF. In DNA form, the CDR3 reads TGTGCCAGCAGCTTAATCGGGACAGGGGAAACTGAAGCTTTCTTT.

This clone has only a few counts. This rearrangement joins TRBV6-1 to TRBJ2-3, with D maybe TRBD2 (6 bases). The CDR3 is made up of 15 amino acids. CDR1 MNHNS and CDR2 SASEGT come from the germline V gene. V was clipped by 4 bases and J by 5 bases, with 16 bases between them. CDR3 in amino acids: CASSAHRSGGDTQYF. CDR3 in DNA: TGTGCCAGCAGTGCGCACAGGTCCGGGGGAGATACGCAGTATTTT.

The V and J genes are TRBV7-2 and TRBJ1-5; D may be TRBD1 (6 bases). This CDR3 is built from 15 residues. Germline CDR1 SGHTA, CDR2 FQGNSA. V lost 1 base to trimming and J lost 1 base, with 8 bases between them. CDR3 coding DNA: TGTGCCAGCAGCTTAGGAGGGGGGAGCAATCAGCCCCAGCATTTT. The encoded protein is CASSLGGGSNQPQHF.

The chain recombines TRBV4-3 with TRBJ2-3; D uncertain. The germline V and J ends were trimmed by 1 base and 0 bases, with 17 bases remaining between them. The CDR3 contains 18 residues. Per the germline V gene, CDR1 is LGHNA and CDR2 is YSLEER. The DNA of the CDR3 is TGCGCCAGCAGCCAAGTATATGGGTCGGAACCTAGCACAGATACGCAGTATTTT. Translating it yields CASSQVYGSEPSTDTQYF.

The V call is TRBV29-1, the J call TRBJ1-2; no clear D. CDR1 SQVTM and CDR2 ANQGSEA come from the germline V gene. V was shortened by 3 bases and J by 2 bases, with 22 bases between the two germline ends. CDR3 size: 17 residues. The CDR3 sequence is CSVEGVRKGSDNYGYTF. The CDR3 coding sequence is TGCAGCGTTGAGGGTGTGCGGAAGGGCAGCGACAACTATGGCTACACCTTC.